This T cell receptor beta chain was documented in a study of vaccination and CD4 T cells after COVID-19. Study context: Nasal swab PCR had shown SARS-CoV-2 positivity in the convalescent patients (about 9 mild cases, one severe case). Post-COVID samples had a sampling time that fell a median approximately 93 days after diagnosis (range 35 to 161).

Noted treatment: 10-day PBMC culture with coronavirus spike peptide pools or control peptides (ViraFEST assay). Oncomine TCR Beta short-read sequencing was applied to DNA from cultured CD4+ T cells. Using its own MiXCR run on the PCR reads, TCRdb lists one record per CDR3 protein. The table records approximately 9,000 distinct CDR3 sequences, roughly 64% of them present only once. Details on this clonotype: Antigen specificity is unknown.

Per the germline V gene, CDR1 is MNHNS and CDR2 is SASEGT. V was pared by 10 bases and J by 1 base, with 20 bases of the junction left unmatched. This CDR3 region has 19 residues. The chain is built from TRBV6-1 and TRBJ2-7; 12 positions match TRBD2. Source material: CD4+ T cells from blood, cultured in vitro. The origin of this receptor is a human donor who had recovered from COVID-19. CDR3 amino acids: CAISNFGLAGSWRSYEQYF. In DNA, the CDR3 is TGTGCCATCAGCAACTTCGGACTAGCGGGAAGTTGGAGATCCTACGAGCAGTACTTC.